The following is a T cell receptor (beta chain) sequence with its context. The antigen is undetermined. This may arise from a read error, as a much more abundant clone is one base away. Germline-derived CDR1 and CDR2 are SGHVS and FNYEAQ. This CDR3 is 13 amino acids long. The ends were cut back, 2 bases at V and 2 bases at J, with 5 bases in the middle. These data come from a study of identical twins. Regarding the study as a whole: Zero-insertion findings could be partly confounded by invariant cells (MAIT and iNKT cells).

One entry per CDR3 protein, called by TCRdb with MiXCR from the 5' RACE reads. The table has approximately 630,000 distinct CDR3 sequences, around 7.4% seen once. The data also belong to a second study, concerning yellow fever vaccine responses in identical twins.

The sequenced sample consisted of PBMCs. The V call is TRBV7-6, the J call TRBJ2-3; no clear D gene. This sequence originates from a woman aged 18-29 years in good health. The DNA of the CDR3 is TGTGCCAGCAGCTTACTCCCCACAGATACGCAGTATTTT. Translation gives CASSLLPTDTQYF. Based on the CDR3 plus reference TRBV7-6 and TRBJ2-3, the full variable domain is GAGVSQSPRYKVTKRGQDVALRCDPISGHVSLYWYRQALGQGPEFLTYFNYEAQQDKSGLPNDRFSAERPEGSISTLTIQRTEQRDSAMYRCASSLLPTDTQYFGPGTRLTVL.